The 22 T cell receptor beta chains reported below all come from one sample, sequenced in a study of cytomegalovirus exposure and HLA in healthy donors. The PCR contained 60 Vbeta and 13 Jbeta primers. TCRdb's table, derived via immunoSEQ multiplex PCR, lists solely in-frame clones and lacks some. The table includes around 150,000 clones, 76% detected once. The sample comprised PBMCs. The receptor source for this set is a female donor in good health and CMV-seropositive.

The CDR3 DNA follows: TGTGCCAGTAGTATTACGGGAGGAAGCAATCAGCCCCAGCATTTT. This encodes CASSITGGSNQPQHF. The chain recombines TRBV19 with TRBJ1-5; no clear D gene. Germline loops: CDR1 LNHDA, CDR2 SQIVND (reference sequence). With 3 bases removed from V and 1 base from J, the gap between germline ends came to 10 bases. The CDR3 is 15 amino acids.

The V and J genes are TRBV5-1 and TRBJ1-1, with D possibly matching TRBD1 (6 bases). CDR3 length equals 15 residues. The V end lost 5 bases, the J end lost 1 base, and 15 bases lay between the germline ends. Per the germline V gene, CDR1 is SGHRS and CDR2 is YFSETQ. The CDR3 spells CASSMGGQGNTEAFF. Here the CDR3 DNA reads TGCGCCAGCAGTATGGGGGGGCAGGGGAACACTGAAGCTTTCTTT.

V and J are TRBV25-1 and TRBJ2-2, with D unresolved. The germline CDR1 and CDR2 sequences are MGHDK and SYGVNS. The CDR3 has 16 amino acids. V was pared by 3 bases and J by 0 bases, with 11 bases between. The CDR3 DNA reads TGTGCCAGCAGTGATATAGTCAGCGCGAACACCGGGGAGCTGTTTTTT. Its protein is CASSDIVSANTGELFF.

The V gene is TRBV2, the J gene TRBJ2-3; tentative D call: TRBD2 (6 bases). The V gene lost 6 bases and the J gene lost 2 bases, with 15 bases spanning the gap. From germline, CDR1 is SNHLY and CDR2 FYNNEI. This CDR3 is built from 15 residues. The CDR3 here is CASRKGTGNTDTQYF. The CDR3 region has the DNA TGTGCCAGCAGAAAGGGGACTGGGAACACAGATACGCAGTATTTT.

CDR3 coding DNA: TGTGCCAGCAGTGCACCGGGACAGGGAGGATACAATGAGCAGTTCTTC. It encodes CASSAPGQGGYNEQFF. The chain uses TRBV27 and TRBJ2-1; the match to TRBD1 covers 9 bases. CDR1 is MNHEY, CDR2 SMNVEV, per germline (reference sequence). This CDR3 is 16 amino acids long. The trim removed 5 bases at V and 4 bases at J, leaving 9 bases unmatched.

V is TRBV4-1 and J is TRBJ2-7; D possibly corresponds to TRBD1 (6 bases). The ends were cut back, 5 bases at V and 7 bases at J, with 15 bases in the middle. The CDR3 has 13 residues. CDR1 and CDR2 from the germline V gene are MGHRA and YSYEKL. Written as DNA, the CDR3 is TGCGCCAGCAGCGACCTGGGACAAGGAGAGCAGTACTTC. Its protein product is CASSDLGQGEQYF.

The chain couples TRBV6-1 to TRBJ2-5, with D unclear. The CDR3 has 14 residues. Germline loops: CDR1 MNHNS, CDR2 SASEGT. V was pared by 1 base and J by 9 bases, with 15 bases between. Here the CDR3 DNA reads TGTGCCAGCAGTGAAGTACCCGAGGTTTCGGCCCAGTACTTC. This codes for CASSEVPEVSAQYF.

The chain couples TRBV18 to TRBJ1-5; perhaps TRBD1 as D (5 bases). The CDR3 totals 13 residues. Germline V lookup: CDR1 KGHSH, CDR2 LQKENI. V dropped 4 bases and J dropped 7 bases, with 11 bases sitting between them. The CDR3, as DNA: TGTGCCAGCTCACTCCAGGGTTCCCAGCCCCAGCATTTT. Amino acids: CASSLQGSQPQHF.

V is TRBV15 and J is TRBJ1-5, with 8 bases identical to TRBD1. There are 16 residues in the CDR3. Looked up from germline, CDR1 is LNHNV and CDR2 is YYDKDF (reference sequence). V lost 5 bases and J lost 3; bases outside the gene matches: 9. The CDR3 reads CATSRQGTESNQPQHF. The CDR3 DNA reads TGTGCCACCAGCCGACAGGGGACGGAGTCCAATCAGCCCCAGCATTTT. The full variable domain, in which reference TRBV15 and TRBJ1-5 provide the parts outside the CDR3, is DAMVIQNPRYQVTQFGKPVTLSCSQTLNHNVMYWYQQKSSQAPKLLFHYYDKDFNNEADTPDNFQSRRPNTSFCFLDIRSPGLGDTAMYLCATSRQGTESNQPQHFGDGTRLSIL.

The genes are TRBV30 and TRBJ1-6, with D unclear. CDR3 size: 12 residues. The germline V and J ends were trimmed by 3 bases and 10 bases, with 10 bases remaining between them. CDR1 and CDR2 from the germline V gene are GTSNPN and SVGIG (reference sequence). CDR3 bases: TGTGCCTGGAGAGCGGGGAACTCACCCCTCCACTTT. Its translation: CAWRAGNSPLHF.

The chain combines TRBV6-1 with TRBJ1-2; 10 bases fit TRBD1. CDR1 is MNHNS and CDR2 is SASEGT in the germline V gene. V was pared by 7 bases and J by 3 bases, with 5 bases of the junction left unmatched. The CDR3 covers 14 residues. The CDR3 sequence: CASTTGQGDYGYTF. In nucleotides, the CDR3 is TGTGCCAGCACTACTGGACAGGGGGACTATGGCTACACCTTC.

The rearrangement links TRBV2 to TRBJ1-5, with TRBD1 matching over 10 bases. Germline V gene lookup returns CDR1 SNHLY and CDR2 FYNNEI. This CDR3 is 14 amino acids long. Germline trimming cut 5 bases from V and 6 bases from J; bases unmatched to any gene: 4. CDR3 loop: CASSFDRGPQPQHF. The CDR3 DNA sequence: TGTGCCAGCAGTTTTGACAGGGGGCCTCAGCCCCAGCATTTT.

This chain joins TRBV2 and TRBJ1-2; D not resolved. Looked up from germline, CDR1 is SNHLY and CDR2 is FYNNEI. V lost 7 bases, J lost 11 bases, and 20 bases lay in between. The CDR3 length is 13 residues. The CDR3 loop is CASTMNWRISYTF. The DNA of the CDR3 is TGTGCCAGCACCATGAATTGGCGGATTTCTTACACCTTC.

The chain joins TRBV5-4 to TRBJ1-1, with no clear D. The V and J ends lost 6 bases and 0 bases respectively, with 15 bases between them. The CDR3 has 15 amino acids. Germline CDR1 and CDR2: SGHNT and YYREEE (reference sequence). The CDR3 spells CASITPQKMNTEAFF. CDR3 DNA: TGTGCCAGCATCACCCCCCAGAAAATGAACACTGAAGCTTTCTTT.

This clone showed up just a few times. As DNA, the CDR3 is TGTGCCAGCTCACCTCTAGCGGGCTCCTACAATGAGCAGTTCTTC. This translates into CASSPLAGSYNEQFF. The chain couples TRBV18 to TRBJ2-1, with 8 bases that match TRBD2. J gave up 0 bases and V 3 bases, and 1 base lay outside the gene matches. The CDR3 runs 15 residues. Looked up from germline, CDR1 is KGHSH and CDR2 is LQKENI.

The chain is built from TRBV9 and TRBJ2-5; TRBD2 might be the D (6 bases). Germline V gene data show CDR1 as SGDLS and CDR2 as YYNGEE. The V gene lost 0 bases and the J gene lost 4 bases, with 13 bases spanning the gap. This CDR3 has 15 amino acids. The CDR3: CASSVEAGSAETQYF. DNA of the CDR3: TGTGCCAGCAGCGTAGAGGCGGGATCCGCAGAGACCCAGTACTTC.

The CDR3: CASSPTTGWDEQYF. In DNA form, the CDR3 reads TGTGCCAGCTCACCAACGACAGGGTGGGACGAGCAGTACTTC. The chain uses TRBV18 and TRBJ2-7; 7 bases line up with TRBD1. The CDR3 runs to 14 residues. CDR1 and CDR2 (germline): KGHSH, LQKENI. Trimming cost V 2 bases and J 5 bases; bases outside gene matches: 6.

J is TRBJ2-3 and V is TRBV30; 9 bases are a match to TRBD2. CDR3 length: 14 amino acids. The germline V gene encodes CDR1 GTSNPN and CDR2 SVGIG (reference sequence). Losses at the gene ends were 4 bases for V and 4 bases for J; bases not matched to a gene: 6. Here the CDR3 reads CAWKGGGAADTQYF. CDR3 nucleotide sequence: TGTGCCTGGAAGGGCGGGGGGGCCGCAGATACGCAGTATTTT.

This chain joins TRBV19 and TRBJ1-2, with 7 nucleotides matching TRBD1. Per the germline V gene, CDR1 is LNHDA and CDR2 is SQIVND (reference sequence). The CDR3 runs to 17 residues. The junction had 12 bases not matched to a gene; V was cut back by 3 bases and J by 2 bases. CDR3: CASSMAPRQGPNYGYTF. The CDR3 coding sequence is TGTGCCAGTAGTATGGCCCCCAGACAGGGACCGAACTATGGCTACACCTTC.

V usage is TRBV19 and J usage is TRBJ2-2; possible D gene TRBD2, 7 bases. Trimming removed 5 bases from V and 6 bases from J, with 16 bases in between. The CDR3 consists of 15 residues. Germline CDR1 LNHDA, CDR2 SQIVND (reference sequence). CDR3 sequence reads: CASSLLQGGAGELFF. The CDR3 region has the DNA TGTGCCAGTAGTCTGTTACAGGGAGGGGCCGGGGAGCTGTTTTTT. The complete variable domain, with remaining parts taken from reference TRBV19 and TRBJ2-2, reads DGGITQSPKYLFRKEGQNVTLSCEQNLNHDAMYWYRQDPGQGLRLIYYSQIVNDFQKGDIAEGYSVSREKKESFPLTVTSAQKNPTAFYLCASSLLQGGAGELFFGEGSRLTVL.

J is TRBJ2-7 and V is TRBV5-1; TRBD2 matches at 7 bases. V shed 5 bases and J 4 bases; nucleotides not matched to a gene: 6. Germline V CDR1 and CDR2: SGHRS, YFSETQ. CDR3 length: 13 residues. The CDR3 DNA follows: TGCGCCAGCAGTCATAGCGGGTCTTACGAGCAGTACTTC. Translation gives CASSHSGSYEQYF.

The chain couples TRBV19 to TRBJ2-7, with 7 bases identical to TRBD2. The CDR3 is made up of 17 amino acids. V shed 5 bases, J shed 2 bases, and the junction held 15 bases outside the gene matches. Per germline, CDR1 LNHDA and CDR2 SQIVND (reference sequence). The CDR3 coding sequence is TGTGCCAGTAGTCCTCCCCTAGGGGAGGGGCGCCCCTACGAGCAGTACTTC. This sequence encodes CASSPPLGEGRPYEQYF.